The 28 T cell receptor beta chains in this list originate from one sample, sequenced in a study of T-cell reconstitution after alpha-beta-depleted transplantation in children. The TCRbeta library was prepared with unique molecular identifiers. TCRdb independently ran MiXCR on the PCR reads; one entry per CDR3 protein. The profile shows 700,000 to 950,000 distinct CDR3 sequences, approximately 15% of them singletons. The source was PBMCs, mostly from graft donor cells, collected 360 days after TCRalphabeta/CD19-depleted stem cell transplant. Source of these receptors: a male patient aged 10 to 17 who had a stem cell transplant for acute lymphoblastic leukemia, so the T cells may come from the graft donor.

The chain employs TRBV7-9 and TRBJ1-1; D is unclear. CDR1 is SEHNR and CDR2 is FQNEAQ in the germline V gene (reference sequence). The CDR3 runs 13 residues. Trimming left V 4 bases short and J 8 bases short, with 14 bases between. CDR3 in amino acids: CASSSRAFSEAFF. The CDR3 DNA follows: TGTGCCAGCAGCTCCCGGGCGTTCAGCGAAGCTTTCTTT.

This clonotype has just a few counts. V usage is TRBV5-1 and J usage is TRBJ2-1, with TRBD2 matching 11 bases. CDR1 and CDR2 from the germline V gene are SGHRS and YFSETQ. V was pared by 3 bases and J by 0 bases, with 2 bases of the junction left unmatched. The CDR3 covers 16 residues. CDR3 DNA: TGCGCCAGCAGCTCGACTAGCGGGATCTCCTACAATGAGCAGTTCTTC. Translated, it gives CASSSTSGISYNEQFF. The variable domain in full, with the rest retrieved from reference TRBV5-1 and TRBJ2-1, is KAGVTQTPRYLIKTRGQQVTLSCSPISGHRSVSWYQQTPGQGLQFLFEYFSETQRNKGNFPGRFSGRQFSNSRSEMNVSTLELGDSALYLCASSSTSGISYNEQFFGPGTRLTVL.

This chain uses TRBV10-3 with TRBJ2-7; TRBD1 might be the D (5 bases). Germline CDR1 reads ENHRY; CDR2 reads SYGVKD. The CDR3 sequence is 12 residues long. V was cut by 3 bases and J by 5 bases, with 8 bases left in between. In nucleotides, the CDR3 is TGTGCCATCAGTGAAAAGGGGAACGAGCAGTACTTC. It is translated as CAISEKGNEQYF.

This clonotype occurred a few times. J is TRBJ2-1 and V is TRBV12-3 or TRBV12-4, with D unresolved. Trimming shortened V by 1 base and J by 7 bases, and 5 bases separated the two germline ends. The CDR3 consists of 12 residues. The CDR3 bases are TGTGCCAGCAGTTTAGTCCAGAATGAGCAGTTCTTC. This gives the protein CASSLVQNEQFF.

A few counts support this clonotype. The chain uses TRBV11-2 and TRBJ2-1; tentatively, D is TRBD1 (6 bases). CDR1 is SGHAT and CDR2 is FQNNGV in the germline V gene. V shed 3 bases and J shed 6 bases, with 15 bases lying between them. The CDR3 spans 15 residues. The chain's CDR3 is CASSLLLGAANEQFF. The CDR3 DNA sequence: TGTGCCAGCAGCTTGTTGTTGGGGGCGGCCAATGAGCAGTTCTTC. The whole variable domain, filled in from reference TRBV11-2 and TRBJ2-1, reads EAGVAQSPRYKIIEKRQSVAFWCNPISGHATLYWYQQILGQGPKLLIQFQNNGVVDDSQLPKDRFSAERLKGVDSTLKIQPAKLEDSAVYLCASSLLLGAANEQFFGPGTRLTVL.

V gene TRBV5-1 combines with J gene TRBJ2-5; D gene ambiguous. The germline V gene encodes CDR1 SGHRS and CDR2 YFSETQ. The CDR3 length is 13 residues. V was clipped by 3 bases and J by 4 bases, with 10 bases between them. CDR3 in amino acids: CASSSGHRETQYF. The CDR3 DNA reads as TGCGCCAGCAGCTCCGGGCATAGAGAGACCCAGTACTTC.

This clonotype came up many times. The rearrangement links TRBV29-1 to TRBJ2-1, with D unresolved. V gave up 5 bases and J gave up 9 bases, with 11 bases separating them. The CDR3 covers 11 residues. From germline, CDR1 is SQVTM and CDR2 ANQGSEA. The chain's CDR3 is CSVSREIEQFF. In DNA, the CDR3 is TGCAGCGTTAGTCGAGAGATTGAGCAGTTCTTC.

This clonotype came up a few times. The chain combines TRBV15 with TRBJ2-7, with D perhaps matching TRBD1 (5 bases). Trimming took off 0 bases at V and 3 bases at J, with 18 bases between the two ends. The CDR3 spans 17 residues. Germline CDR1 reads LNHNV; CDR2 reads YYDKDF (reference sequence). CDR3 residues: CATSRDFNGARVYEQYF. The CDR3 nucleotides are TGTGCCACCAGCAGAGATTTTAATGGGGCCAGGGTCTACGAGCAGTACTTC.

This clonotype was observed many times. The chain employs TRBV12-3 or TRBV12-4 and TRBJ2-1; D gene ambiguous. Trimming pared 5 bases from V and 2 bases from J, leaving 13 bases between. This CDR3 comprises 15 residues. The CDR3 spells CASSTSESTYNEQFF. The CDR3 DNA sequence: TGTGCCAGCAGTACGAGCGAATCCACCTACAATGAGCAGTTCTTC.

This clonotype was counted many times. CDR3 sequence reads: CSVPHRAGETQYF. The DNA for the CDR3 is TGCAGCGTCCCTCACAGGGCGGGAGAGACCCAGTACTTC. The chain links TRBV29-1 to TRBJ2-5; possibly TRBD1 for D (6 bases). Germline CDR1 reads SQVTM; CDR2 reads ANQGSEA. The CDR3 runs to 13 residues. The ends were cut back, 6 bases at V and 4 bases at J, with 15 bases in the middle. The whole variable domain, remainder taken from reference TRBV29-1 and TRBJ2-5, is SAVISQKPSRDICQRGTSLTIQCQVDSQVTMMFWYRQQPGQSLTLIATANQGSEATYESGFVIDKFPISRPNLTFSTLTVSNMSPEDSSIYLCSVPHRAGETQYFGPGTRLLVL.

The chain links TRBV4-1 to TRBJ2-6, with TRBD1 matching 7 bases. Trimming cost V 1 base and J 1 base; bases outside gene matches: 4. Per germline, CDR1 MGHRA and CDR2 YSYEKL. The CDR3 length is 17 residues. This CDR3 reads CASSQATGSSGANVLTF. The CDR3, as DNA: TGCGCCAGCAGCCAAGCGACAGGGTCGTCTGGGGCCAACGTCCTGACTTTC.

This chain connects TRBV19 to TRBJ2-7, with 8 bases identical to TRBD1. The CDR3 covers 15 residues. Germline lookup yields CDR1 LNHDA and CDR2 SQIVND (reference sequence). V lost 8 bases to trimming and J lost 0 bases; unmatched junction nucleotides: 9. This CDR3 is CASRPGQANSYEQYF. DNA of the CDR3: TGTGCCAGTCGGCCGGGACAGGCGAACTCCTACGAGCAGTACTTC.

V usage is TRBV15 and J usage is TRBJ2-5, with D maybe TRBD2 (5 bases). CDR3 length equals 16 residues. Germline V gene sequence: CDR1 LNHNV, CDR2 YYDKDF (reference sequence). The V and J ends lost 0 bases and 5 bases respectively, with 16 bases between them. The CDR3 DNA follows: TGTGCCACCAGCAGAGAAGTGCGGGCCCTAGGGGAGACCCAGTACTTC. Translated: CATSREVRALGETQYF.

This clonotype appeared a few times. The chain uses TRBV12-3 or TRBV12-4 and TRBJ2-1; 11 bases are shared with TRBD2. Trimming took 5 bases from V and 6 from J; bases not matched to a gene: 9. The CDR3 covers 16 residues. CDR3 coding DNA: TGTGCCAGCAGTCCTCGGACTAGCGGGCTGTCCAATGAGCAGTTCTTC. Its protein is CASSPRTSGLSNEQFF.

This clonotype was counted between two and nine times. The chain uses TRBV5-1 and TRBJ2-4; D perhaps matches TRBD2 (6 bases). CDR1 is SGHRS, CDR2 YFSETQ, per germline. V shed 3 bases and J shed 4 bases, with 17 bases lying between them. The CDR3 consists of 16 residues. The CDR3 DNA reads TGCGCCAGCAGCTGGGGCCCCGGAGGAGGGAAAAACATTCAGTACTTC. Translating gives CASSWGPGGGKNIQYF. Complete variable domain (other parts from reference TRBV5-1 and TRBJ2-4): KAGVTQTPRYLIKTRGQQVTLSCSPISGHRSVSWYQQTPGQGLQFLFEYFSETQRNKGNFPGRFSGRQFSNSRSEMNVSTLELGDSALYLCASSWGPGGGKNIQYFGAGTRLSVL.

This clonotype has ten or more counts. V and J are TRBV4-1 and TRBJ2-7; tentatively, D is TRBD1 (5 bases). Germline lookup yields CDR1 MGHRA and CDR2 YSYEKL. V was trimmed by 4 bases and J by 3 bases, leaving 10 bases between them. The CDR3 runs 13 residues. DNA of the CDR3: TGCGCCAGCAGCCCCCAGGGTGTCTACGAGCAGTACTTC. This translates into CASSPQGVYEQYF.

This clonotype was observed many times. J is TRBJ2-5 and V is TRBV12-3 or TRBV12-4; TRBD1 is a possible D gene (5 bases). This CDR3 region has 13 residues. With 6 bases removed from V and 1 base from J, the gap between germline ends came to 9 bases. The CDR3 sequence is CASSRQFQETQYF. CDR3 DNA sequence: TGTGCCAGCAGCCGACAGTTCCAAGAGACCCAGTACTTC.

The DNA of the CDR3 is TGTGCCAGCCGGCGGGGTTCAATCGGCGATGAGCAGTTCTTC. The encoded protein is CASRRGSIGDEQFF. This chain links TRBV2 with TRBJ2-1; tentatively, D is TRBD2 (6 bases). The CDR3 has 14 amino acids. Trimming removed 8 bases at V and 8 bases at J, with 19 bases between. Germline V CDR1 and CDR2: SNHLY, FYNNEI.

The chain carries TRBV10-3 and TRBJ1-1; D gene unclear. Trimming removed 7 bases at V and 7 bases at J, with 10 bases between. Germline values: CDR1 ENHRY, CDR2 SYGVKD. This CDR3 contains 11 residues. The CDR3 sequence is CAIKEDFEAFF. CDR3 nucleotide sequence: TGTGCCATCAAGGAGGACTTTGAAGCTTTCTTT.

The sample holds many counts of this clonotype. The chain combines TRBV7-7 with TRBJ1-5; no firm D call. V lost 1 base to trimming and J lost 0 bases, with 19 bases between them. CDR3 length: 19 amino acids. Germline V CDR1 and CDR2: SSHAT, FNYEAQ (reference sequence). The CDR3 sequence: CASSLVARRIIYSNQPQHF. The CDR3 region has the DNA TGTGCCAGCAGCTTAGTGGCCAGGAGGATTATTTATAGCAATCAGCCCCAGCATTTT.

The J gene is TRBJ1-6, the V gene TRBV7-6, with D maybe TRBD1 (5 bases). With 1 base removed from V and 10 bases from J, the gap between germline ends came to 14 bases. Germline V gene sequence: CDR1 SGHVS, CDR2 FNYEAQ. This CDR3 region has 15 residues. The CDR3: CASSLDRGGSSPLHF. Written as DNA, the CDR3 is TGTGCCAGCAGCTTAGACCGGGGCGGAAGCTCACCCCTCCACTTT.

This clonotype was counted many times. The CDR3 loop reads CASSSQGSYNSPLHF. Here the CDR3 DNA reads TGTGCCAGCAGCTCACAGGGATCCTATAATTCACCCCTCCACTTT. This rearrangement joins TRBV14 to TRBJ1-6; D is possibly TRBD1 (6 bases). CDR3 length equals 15 residues. Germline CDR1 reads SGHDN; CDR2 reads FVKESK. V lost 5 bases to trimming and J lost 1 base, with 9 bases between them.

This clonotype was counted a few times. The chain has TRBV9 and TRBJ2-1; D call uncertain. The V gene lost 0 bases and the J gene lost 2 bases, with 9 bases spanning the gap. The CDR3 loop spans 15 amino acids. CDR1 SGDLS and CDR2 YYNGEE come from the germline V gene. The CDR3 DNA reads as TGTGCCAGCAGCGTAGCTGGATCGGCCTACAATGAGCAGTTCTTC. This sequence encodes CASSVAGSAYNEQFF.

The table lists this clonotype with a few counts. The chain recombines TRBV25-1 with TRBJ2-7; 8 bases are shared with TRBD1. The CDR3 consists of 16 residues. CDR1 is MGHDK, CDR2 SYGVNS, per germline. V dropped 3 bases and J dropped 4; count of bases not matched to a gene: 11. The CDR3 loop reads CASSEAQGVMFYEQYF. The CDR3 DNA sequence: TGTGCCAGCAGTGAGGCACAGGGGGTAATGTTTTACGAGCAGTACTTC.

This clonotype has ten or more counts. J is TRBJ2-7 and V is TRBV7-9; TRBD2 matches at 7 bases. The CDR3 runs 17 residues. Losses at the gene ends were 5 bases for V and 4 bases for J; bases not matched to a gene: 17. Germline CDR1 SEHNR, CDR2 FQNEAQ (reference sequence). CDR3 residues: CASSTLNRAGIGYEQYF. In nucleotides, the CDR3 is TGTGCCAGCAGCACCCTTAATAGAGCGGGAATAGGTTACGAGCAGTACTTC.

This clonotype was seen many times. CDR3 sequence reads: CASSLVSLPTGELFF. The CDR3 nucleotides are TGCGCCAGCAGCTTGGTTTCCCTCCCCACCGGGGAGCTGTTTTTT. The chain joins TRBV5-1 to TRBJ2-2; D gene uncertain. The CDR3 is 15 residues long. Germline-derived CDR1 and CDR2 are SGHRS and YFSETQ. V shed 0 bases and J shed 4 bases, with 10 bases lying between them.

The chain joins TRBV23-1 to TRBJ2-7, with 7 positions matching TRBD1. TRBV23-1 is recorded as an ORF, its role being uncertain. J lost 3 bases, V lost 3 bases, and 8 bases had no gene match. The CDR3 consists of 15 residues. CDR3: CASSQPGQPYYEQYF. CDR3 nucleotides: TGCGCCAGCAGTCAGCCGGGACAGCCTTACTACGAGCAGTACTTC.

The V call is TRBV5-1, the J call TRBJ1-5; the match to TRBD1 covers 9 bases. The ends lost 2 bases at V and 5 bases at J; junction bases unmatched: 5. In germline, CDR1 is SGHRS, CDR2 YFSETQ. The CDR3 runs 15 residues. The CDR3 loop reads CASSLGTGLYQPQHF. In DNA form, the CDR3 reads TGCGCCAGCAGCTTAGGGACAGGGCTCTATCAGCCCCAGCATTTT.